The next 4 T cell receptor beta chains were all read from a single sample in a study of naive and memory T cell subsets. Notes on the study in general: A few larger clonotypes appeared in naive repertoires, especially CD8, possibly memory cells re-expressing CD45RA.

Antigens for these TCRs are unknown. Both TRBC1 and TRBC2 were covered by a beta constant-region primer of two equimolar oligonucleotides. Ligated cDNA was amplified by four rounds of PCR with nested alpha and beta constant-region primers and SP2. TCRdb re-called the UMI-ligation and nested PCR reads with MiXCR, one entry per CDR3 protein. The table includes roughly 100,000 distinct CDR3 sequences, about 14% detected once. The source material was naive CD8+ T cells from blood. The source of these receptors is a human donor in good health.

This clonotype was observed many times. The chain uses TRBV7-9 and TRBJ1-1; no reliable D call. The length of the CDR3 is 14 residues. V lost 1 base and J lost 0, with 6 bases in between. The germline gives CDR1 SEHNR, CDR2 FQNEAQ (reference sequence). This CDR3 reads CASSLVSLNTEAFF. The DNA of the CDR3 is TGTGCCAGCAGCTTAGTTAGCTTGAACACTGAAGCTTTCTTT.

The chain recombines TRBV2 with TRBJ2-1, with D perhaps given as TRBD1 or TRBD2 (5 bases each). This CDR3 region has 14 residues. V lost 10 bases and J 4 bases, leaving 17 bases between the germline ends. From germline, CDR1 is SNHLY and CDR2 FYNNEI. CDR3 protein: CATHAGSSYNEQFF. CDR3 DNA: TGTGCCACCCACGCAGGGAGTTCATACAATGAGCAGTTCTTC.

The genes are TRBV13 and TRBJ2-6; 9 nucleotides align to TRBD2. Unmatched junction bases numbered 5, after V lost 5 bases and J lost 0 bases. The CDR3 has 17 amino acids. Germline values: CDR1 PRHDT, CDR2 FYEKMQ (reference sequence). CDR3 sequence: CASSVAGETSGANVLTF. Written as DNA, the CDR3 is TGTGCCAGCAGCGTAGCGGGGGAGACCTCTGGGGCCAACGTCCTGACTTTC. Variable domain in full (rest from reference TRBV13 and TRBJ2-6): AAGVIQSPRHLIKEKRETATLKCYPIPRHDTVYWYQQGPGQDPQFLISFYEKMQSDKGSIPDRFSAQQFSDYHSELNMSSLELGDSALYFCASSVAGETSGANVLTFGAGSRLTVL.

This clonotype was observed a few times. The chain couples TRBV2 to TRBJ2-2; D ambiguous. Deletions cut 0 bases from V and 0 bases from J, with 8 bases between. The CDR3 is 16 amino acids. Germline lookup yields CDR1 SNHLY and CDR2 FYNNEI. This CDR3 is CASSEASLANTGELFF. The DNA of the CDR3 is TGTGCCAGCAGTGAAGCCAGCCTCGCGAACACCGGGGAGCTGTTTTTT.